This TCR beta chain was captured in a study of CD8 T cell repertoires and HIV-1 epitope variants. Trimming removed 8 bases from V and 9 bases from J, with 20 bases in between. The CDR3 has 14 amino acids. The germline gives CDR1 MNHEY, CDR2 SVGAGI. Comment on this clone: Its target is unknown.

Only in-frame clones appear in the TCRdb table, and some are missing; sequencing was by immunoSEQ multiplex PCR. The sample yields approximately 5,000 clones, around 69% seen once. The clonotype was recovered from a male donor with HIV. Specimen: cultured CD8+ T cells derived from PBMCs. V is TRBV6-5 and J is TRBJ2-1; D unclear. In DNA form, the CDR3 reads TGTGCCAGCCACAAGTTGGACCCCGTTGTTGAGCAGTTCTTC. The encoded protein is CASHKLDPVVEQFF.